Presented here are 21 T cell receptor beta chains from one specimen sequenced in a study of OX40 agonist ivuxolimab in advanced cancers. The repertoire was sequenced with immunoSEQ multiplex PCR; TCRdb's copy has only in-frame clones and lacks some. Among 60,000 to 65,000 clones, 80% to 90% were seen once, and the ten largest hold approximately 2.9%. Sequenced here: CD4+ or CD8+ T cells sorted from blood, sampled in a trial of the OX40 agonist ivuxolimab. The source of these receptors is an adult with an advanced solid tumor such as melanoma, head and neck, liver or kidney cancer.

The CDR3 spells CASSLRARGGPGELFF. In nucleotides, the CDR3 is TGTGCCAGCAGCTTAAGGGCTAGAGGCGGACCCGGGGAGCTGTTTTTT. The chain has TRBV7-2 and TRBJ2-2, with D uncertain. This CDR3 region has 16 residues. The V end was cut by 2 bases, the J end by 6 bases, with 16 bases between. Germline V lookup: CDR1 SGHTA, CDR2 FQGNSA.

This clone came up once. This chain joins TRBV11-2 and TRBJ1-1; perhaps TRBD1 as D (6 bases). CDR1 and CDR2 from the germline V gene are SGHAT and FQNNGV. V shed 1 base and J shed 4 bases, with 10 bases lying between them. The CDR3 covers 14 residues. This CDR3 reads CASSLVQGGTEAFF. The CDR3 bases are TGTGCCAGCAGCTTAGTACAGGGCGGCACTGAAGCTTTCTTT.

The chain links TRBV28 to TRBJ2-2; TRBD1 might be the D (5 bases). The CDR3 spans 14 residues. Trimming removed 2 bases from V and 6 bases from J, with 10 bases in between. Germline V lookup: CDR1 MDHEN, CDR2 SYDVKM. CDR3 loop: CASSLPDKPGELFF. CDR3 in DNA: TGTGCCAGCAGTTTACCGGACAAACCCGGGGAGCTGTTTTTT. Complete variable domain (other parts from reference TRBV28 and TRBJ2-2): DVKVTQSSRYLVKRTGEKVFLECVQDMDHENMFWYRQDPGLGLRLIYFSYDVKMKEKGDIPEGYSVSREKKERFSLILESASTNQTSMYLCASSLPDKPGELFFGEGSRLTVL.

The chain is built from TRBV7-3 and TRBJ2-3, with 7 positions matching TRBD2. The CDR3 totals 14 residues. Trimming cost V 5 bases and J 1 base; bases outside gene matches: 3. Germline CDR1 is SGHTA and CDR2 is FQGTGA. The CDR3 reads CASSTSGGTDTQYF. The DNA for the CDR3 is TGTGCCAGCAGCACCAGCGGGGGCACAGATACGCAGTATTTT.

The rearrangement joins TRBV29-1 to TRBJ2-3; D not resolved. V lost 8 bases and J lost 2, with 14 bases in between. Germline-derived CDR1 and CDR2 are SQVTM and ANQGSEA. This CDR3 is built from 13 residues. CDR3 coding DNA: TGCAGCTCAAGGGATGATTACACAGATACGCAGTATTTT. It codes for CSSRDDYTDTQYF.

J is TRBJ2-5 and V is TRBV28, with 8 bases fitting TRBD2. The CDR3 extends over 14 amino acids. J lost 7 bases, V lost 3 bases, and 7 bases had no gene match. Germline V gives CDR1 MDHEN, CDR2 SYDVKM. The chain's CDR3 is CASSFSGGSGTQYF. CDR3 DNA: TGTGCCAGCAGTTTCTCGGGGGGGTCCGGGACCCAGTACTTC.

V gene TRBV7-3 combines with J gene TRBJ2-3; 7 bases are shared with TRBD2. V shed 3 bases, J shed 3 bases, and the junction held 3 bases outside the gene matches. Germline CDR1 and CDR2: SGHTA and FQGTGA. The CDR3 extends over 14 amino acids. The CDR3 here is CASSFGLDTDTQYF. Written as DNA, the CDR3 is TGTGCCAGCAGCTTCGGACTAGATACAGATACGCAGTATTTT.

The chain joins TRBV18 to TRBJ2-3; D not resolved. CDR3 length: 13 residues. CDR1 KGHSH and CDR2 LQKENI come from the germline V gene. Trimming took off 4 bases at V and 5 bases at J, with 10 bases between the two ends. CDR3 bases: TGTGCCAGCTCACTTCTGTTGGGAGATACGCAGTATTTT. As protein: CASSLLLGDTQYF.

This clone was detected a few times. The chain is built from TRBV10-2 and TRBJ1-1; no definite D call. V dropped 3 bases and J dropped 4 bases, with 9 bases sitting between them. This CDR3 is 13 amino acids long. CDR1 is WSHSY and CDR2 is SAAADI in the germline V gene. CDR3 DNA sequence: TGCGCCAGCAGTGATCAGCAAACCACTGAAGCTTTCTTT. It specifies CASSDQQTTEAFF.

The CDR3 region has the DNA TGTGCCAGCAGCCCTCAGGGGGCCTACACTGAAGCTTTCTTT. Translated: CASSPQGAYTEAFF. The chain uses TRBV7-9 and TRBJ1-1; 8 bases map to TRBD1. Per the germline V gene, CDR1 is SEHNR and CDR2 is FQNEAQ (reference sequence). CDR3 length: 14 amino acids. V was pared by 5 bases and J by 3 bases, with 5 bases of the junction left unmatched.

The rearrangement links TRBV7-3 to TRBJ2-2, with 7 bases aligning to TRBD2. The V segment lost 4 bases and the J segment 6 bases; nucleotides outside the gene matches: 5. Germline CDR1 is SGHTA and CDR2 is FQGTGA. CDR3 length: 14 amino acids. The CDR3 DNA sequence: TGTGCCAGCAGCTCCTCTCGGGGGGCCGGGGAGCTGTTTTTT. Translation: CASSSSRGAGELFF.

The chain joins TRBV27 to TRBJ1-3, with D unclear. This CDR3 is built from 14 residues. CDR1 and CDR2 (germline): MNHEY, SMNVEV (reference sequence). The V gene lost 6 bases and the J gene lost 2 bases, with 11 bases spanning the gap. CDR3 nucleotide sequence: TGTGCCAGCAGGAGACTAGGGCCTGGAAACACCATATATTTT. As protein: CASRRLGPGNTIYF.

The CDR3 coding sequence is TGCGCCAGCAGCGTCGATCGAGTCTACGAGCAGTACTTC. Amino acids: CASSVDRVYEQYF. This chain links TRBV5-1 with TRBJ2-7; D gene unclear. Trimming took off 4 bases at V and 3 bases at J, with 11 bases between the two ends. Germline V CDR1 and CDR2: SGHRS, YFSETQ. The CDR3 is 13 amino acids.

Note on this clone: At one boundary the junction diverges from the germline segment, which might be a read error. This rearrangement joins TRBV2 to TRBJ2-5; a weak D match, TRBD2 (6 bases). The CDR3 covers 13 residues. Germline assignment: CDR1 SNHLY and CDR2 FYNNEI. CDR3 in amino acids: CASSEALGTSRDF. DNA of the CDR3: TGTGCCAGCAGTGAAGCGCTTGGGACTTCAAGGGACTTC.

The chain has TRBV19 and TRBJ2-3, with TRBD2 matching 15 bases. Germline CDR1 reads LNHDA; CDR2 reads SQIVND (reference sequence). The CDR3 covers 18 residues. V shed 0 bases and J 4 bases; nucleotides not matched to a gene: 5. CDR3: CASSIDYGTSGGSDTQYF. For the CDR3, the DNA is TGTGCCAGTAGTATAGATTACGGGACTAGCGGGGGGTCAGATACGCAGTATTTT.

This clone was detected only a few times. This rearrangement joins TRBV30 to TRBJ2-3; D is unresolved. V was clipped by 0 bases and J by 2 bases, with 3 bases between them. Germline-derived CDR1 and CDR2 are GTSNPN and SVGIG (reference sequence). This CDR3 has 12 residues. The CDR3 nucleotides read TGTGCCTGGAGTGTCGCCACAGATACGCAGTATTTT. Its translation is CAWSVATDTQYF.

This clone has just one count. The chain recombines TRBV9 with TRBJ2-5; 8 nucleotides agree with TRBD2. This CDR3 is 14 amino acids long. Germline loops: CDR1 SGDLS, CDR2 YYNGEE. J was trimmed by 5 bases and V by 3 bases; bases with no gene match: 6. Here the CDR3 reads CASSARLARETQYF. The CDR3 region has the DNA TGTGCCAGCAGCGCGAGACTAGCGAGGGAGACCCAGTACTTC.

This chain links TRBV5-4 with TRBJ2-1, with TRBD2 identical over 11 bases. The V and J ends lost 7 bases and 6 bases, in that order; junction bases with no gene match: 6. CDR1 and CDR2 (germline): SGHNT, YYREEE (reference sequence). The CDR3 totals 14 residues. CDR3 DNA sequence: TGTGCCAGCGGACTAGCGGGCCCCTTCAATGAGCAGTTCTTC. Its protein is CASGLAGPFNEQFF.

This clone was detected once. The rearrangement uses TRBV7-2 and TRBJ2-7, with unresolved D. V dropped 0 bases and J dropped 7 bases, with 10 bases sitting between them. Germline values: CDR1 SGHTA, CDR2 FQGNSA. The CDR3 contains 13 residues. This CDR3 reads CASSLATLGEQYF. As DNA, the CDR3 is TGTGCCAGCAGCTTAGCGACCCTTGGTGAGCAGTACTTC.

The chain links TRBV9 to TRBJ2-5; D remains unclear. Germline loops: CDR1 SGDLS, CDR2 YYNGEE. The CDR3 contains 13 residues. V lost 0 bases, J lost 4 bases, and 7 bases lay in between. In nucleotides, the CDR3 is TGTGCCAGCAGCGTAGGCCGGGTAGAGACCCAGTACTTC. Its protein is CASSVGRVETQYF.

V gene TRBV5-1 combines with J gene TRBJ2-3, with D unclear. Trimming took off 0 bases at V and 5 bases at J, with 13 bases between the two ends. Germline loops: CDR1 SGHRS, CDR2 YFSETQ. The CDR3 spans 15 residues. As DNA, the CDR3 is TGCGCCAGCAGCTTGGAAGGCAGTTCGGGAGATACGCAGTATTTT. It is translated as CASSLEGSSGDTQYF.